This T cell receptor (beta chain) was sequenced in a study of blood T cell dynamics during melanoma immunotherapy. Study context: Metastatic melanoma patients received first-line pembrolizumab or nivolumab plus ipilimumab.

This clone has more than one count but fewer than ten. Every bulk PBMC sample received the same 350 ng of DNA. Measured with immunoSEQ multiplex PCR; TCRdb has only the in-frame clones, and not every one. The sample has 8,500 to 11,000 clones, 88% seen once. Specified time point: week 3, after first cycle of checkpoint inhibitor. Prior systemic cancer therapy, immunosuppressant use and other active malignancies excluded patients. CDR3 length: 13 amino acids. Germline V gene data show CDR1 as MNHEY and CDR2 as SMNVEV (reference sequence). Trimming stripped 5 bases from V and 5 bases from J, with 12 bases between.

The chain couples TRBV27 to TRBJ1-1, with D perhaps TRBD1 (6 bases). Sequenced here: blood, sampled from a patient treated with checkpoint blockade. This sequence originates from a human donor with melanoma. The CDR3, as DNA: TGTGCCAGCAGTCTCCGGGACACAACTGAAGCTTTCTTT. This encodes CASSLRDTTEAFF.